This record looks at one T cell receptor beta chain sequence and its context. This entry comes from a study of blood T cell repertoires in COVID-19. Germline assignment: CDR1 SGHNT and CDR2 YYREEE (reference sequence). The V gene lost 3 bases and the J gene lost 1 base, with 14 bases spanning the gap. CDR3 size: 15 residues. Libraries were prepared by immunoSEQ multiplex PCR; TCRdb keeps only in-frame clonotypes and omits some of them. Of approximately 50,000 clones detected, approximately 83% appear once; the ten largest clones hold about 9.9%. The sample consisted of peripheral blood. The V and J genes are TRBV5-4 and TRBJ2-7, with D perhaps TRBD1 (6 bases). The clonotype originates from an elderly man with COVID-19, enrolled during active disease. The CDR3 reads CASSSPGARSYEQYF. CDR3 nucleotides: TGTGCCAGCAGCTCCCCAGGGGCCAGGTCCTACGAGCAGTACTTC. The variable domain in full, completed from reference TRBV5-4 and TRBJ2-7, reads ETGVTQSPTHLIKTRGQQVTLRCSSQSGHNTVSWYQQALGQGPQFIFQYYREEENGRGNFPPRFSGLQFPNYSSELNVNALELDDSALYLCASSSPGARSYEQYFGPGTRLTVT.